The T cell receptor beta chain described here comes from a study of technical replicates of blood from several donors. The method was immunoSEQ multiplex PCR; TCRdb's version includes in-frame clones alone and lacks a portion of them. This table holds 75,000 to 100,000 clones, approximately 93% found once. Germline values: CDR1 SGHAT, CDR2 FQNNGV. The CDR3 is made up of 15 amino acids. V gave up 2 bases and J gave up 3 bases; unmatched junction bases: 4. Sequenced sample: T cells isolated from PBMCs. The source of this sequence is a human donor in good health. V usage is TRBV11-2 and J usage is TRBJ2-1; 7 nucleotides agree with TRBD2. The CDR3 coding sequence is TGTGCCAGCAGCTTAATCCGCGGGAGCTACAATGAGCAGTTCTTC. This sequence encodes CASSLIRGSYNEQFF.